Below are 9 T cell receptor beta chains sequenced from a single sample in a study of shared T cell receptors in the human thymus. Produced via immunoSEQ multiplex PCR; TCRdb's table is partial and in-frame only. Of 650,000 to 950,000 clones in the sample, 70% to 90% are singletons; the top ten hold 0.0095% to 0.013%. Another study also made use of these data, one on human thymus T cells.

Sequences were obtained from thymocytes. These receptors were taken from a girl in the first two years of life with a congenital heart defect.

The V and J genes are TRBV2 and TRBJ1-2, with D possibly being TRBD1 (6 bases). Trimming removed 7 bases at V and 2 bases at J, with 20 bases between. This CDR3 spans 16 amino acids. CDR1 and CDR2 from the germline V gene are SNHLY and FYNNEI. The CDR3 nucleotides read TGTGCCAGCAATTATAGTGTTACAGGGCCCAACTATGGCTACACCTTC. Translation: CASNYSVTGPNYGYTF.

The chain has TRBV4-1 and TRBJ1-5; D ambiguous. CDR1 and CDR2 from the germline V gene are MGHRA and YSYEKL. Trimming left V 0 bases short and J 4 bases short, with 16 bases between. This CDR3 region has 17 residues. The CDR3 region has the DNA TGCGCCAGCAGCCAAGAGTCGTGGCAAAGAAGTAATCAGCCCCAGCATTTT. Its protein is CASSQESWQRSNQPQHF.

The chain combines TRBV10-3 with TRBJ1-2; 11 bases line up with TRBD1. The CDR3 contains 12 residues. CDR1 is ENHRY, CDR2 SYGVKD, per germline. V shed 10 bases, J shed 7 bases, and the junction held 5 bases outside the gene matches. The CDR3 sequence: CATGQGAFGYTF. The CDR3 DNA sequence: TGTGCCACAGGACAGGGGGCCTTTGGCTACACCTTC.

In DNA form, the CDR3 reads TGCAGCGTCCCAGGGGTTTCAAACATTCAGTACTTC. Encoded protein: CSVPGVSNIQYF. The rearrangement uses TRBV29-1 and TRBJ2-4; possibly TRBD1 for D (6 bases). V was trimmed by 6 bases and J by 6 bases, leaving 12 bases between them. CDR3 length: 12 amino acids. Germline-derived CDR1 and CDR2 are SQVTM and ANQGSEA.

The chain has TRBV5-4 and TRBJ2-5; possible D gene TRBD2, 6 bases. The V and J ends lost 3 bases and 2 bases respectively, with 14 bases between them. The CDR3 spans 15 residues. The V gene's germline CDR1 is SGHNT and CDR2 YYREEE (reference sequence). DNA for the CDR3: TGTGCCAGCAGCTCGAATGGGGGGAAACAAGAGACCCAGTACTTC. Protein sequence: CASSSNGGKQETQYF.

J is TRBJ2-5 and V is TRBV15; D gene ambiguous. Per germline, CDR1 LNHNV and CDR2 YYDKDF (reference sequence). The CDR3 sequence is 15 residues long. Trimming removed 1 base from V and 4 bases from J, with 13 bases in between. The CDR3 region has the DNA TGTGCCACCAGCAGAGGGGTACGCAGAGGAGAGACCCAGTACTTC. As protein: CATSRGVRRGETQYF.

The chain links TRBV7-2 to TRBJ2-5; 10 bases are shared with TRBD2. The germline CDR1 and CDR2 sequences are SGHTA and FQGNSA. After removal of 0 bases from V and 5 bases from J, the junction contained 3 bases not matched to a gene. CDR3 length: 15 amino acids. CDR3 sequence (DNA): TGTGCCAGCAGCTTAGCCCTAGCGGGGGTGGAGACCCAGTACTTC. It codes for CASSLALAGVETQYF.

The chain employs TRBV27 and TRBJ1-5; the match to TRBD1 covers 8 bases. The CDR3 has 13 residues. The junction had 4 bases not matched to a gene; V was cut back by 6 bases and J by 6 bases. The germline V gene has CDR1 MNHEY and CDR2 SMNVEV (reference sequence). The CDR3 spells CASSGQGSQPQHF. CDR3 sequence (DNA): TGTGCCAGCAGCGGACAGGGTAGTCAGCCCCAGCATTTT.

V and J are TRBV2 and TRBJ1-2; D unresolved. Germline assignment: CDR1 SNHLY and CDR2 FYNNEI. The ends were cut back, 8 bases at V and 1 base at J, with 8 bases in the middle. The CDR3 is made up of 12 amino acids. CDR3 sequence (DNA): TGTGCCAGCCGAACTCGTAACTATGGCTACACCTTC. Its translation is CASRTRNYGYTF.